Each of the 23 T cell receptor beta chains below was sequenced from the same sample in a study of OX40 agonist ivuxolimab in advanced cancers. Measured with immunoSEQ multiplex PCR; TCRdb has only the in-frame clones, and not every one. Here the sample spans 45,000 to 60,000 clones, roughly 90% being singletons. Sequences were derived from CD4+ or CD8+ T cells sorted from blood, sampled in a trial of the OX40 agonist ivuxolimab. The receptors shown here come from an adult with an advanced solid tumor such as melanoma, head and neck, liver or kidney cancer.

This chain connects TRBV5-4 to TRBJ2-5, with a tentative D call TRBD2 (6 bases). CDR1 and CDR2 from the germline V gene are SGHNT and YYREEE (reference sequence). V was pared by 0 bases and J by 5 bases, with 8 bases between. The CDR3 is made up of 13 amino acids. The CDR3 loop is CASSLVLAETQYF. CDR3 bases: TGTGCCAGCAGCTTGGTTCTAGCGGAGACCCAGTACTTC.

The chain couples TRBV5-1 to TRBJ2-1; TRBD2 matches 8 bases. V was pared by 3 bases and J by 4 bases, with 12 bases of the junction left unmatched. CDR3 size: 17 residues. The germline CDR1 and CDR2 sequences are SGHRS and YFSETQ. Here the CDR3 DNA reads TGCGCCAGCAGCTCCGGAGGAGCGGGAGCGGGTTACAATGAGCAGTTCTTC. Its translation: CASSSGGAGAGYNEQFF. The full variable domain, completed using reference TRBV5-1 and TRBJ2-1, is KAGVTQTPRYLIKTRGQQVTLSCSPISGHRSVSWYQQTPGQGLQFLFEYFSETQRNKGNFPGRFSGRQFSNSRSEMNVSTLELGDSALYLCASSSGGAGAGYNEQFFGPGTRLTVL.

The V call is TRBV18, the J call TRBJ1-4; 8 nucleotides agree with TRBD1. J was trimmed by 8 bases and V by 6 bases; bases with no gene match: 11. The CDR3 has 15 amino acids. CDR1 is KGHSH and CDR2 is LQKENI in the germline V gene. The CDR3 bases are TGTGCCAGCTCCCCCCGTCCAGGACAGGGCGAAAAACTGTTTTTT. The encoded protein is CASSPRPGQGEKLFF.

In DNA form, the CDR3 reads TGTGCCAGCAGCTTGGGGCTAGCGGGAGGAATCTCCTACGAGCAGTACTTC. Amino acids: CASSLGLAGGISYEQYF. The chain couples TRBV5-6 to TRBJ2-5; TRBD2 matches at 11 bases. The J call could be wrong; TRBJ2-7 is a better fit for the DNA end. The CDR3 is 17 residues long. Germline assignment: CDR1 SGHDT and CDR2 YYEEEE.

The chain links TRBV4-2 to TRBJ1-2; 8 bases line up with TRBD1. J gave up 4 bases and V 0 bases, and 7 bases lay outside the gene matches. The CDR3 extends over 16 amino acids. Per the germline V gene, CDR1 is LGHNA and CDR2 is YNFKEQ. The CDR3 loop reads CASSQEESQGAYGYTF. The DNA of the CDR3 is TGTGCCAGCAGCCAAGAAGAAAGCCAGGGGGCCTATGGCTACACCTTC.

To note about this clone: The same CDR3 can be traced to other DNA sequences in this sample. The chain combines TRBV27 with TRBJ2-1; 9 bases agree with TRBD2. The CDR3 totals 15 residues. Germline lookup yields CDR1 MNHEY and CDR2 SMNVEV (reference sequence). The J segment lost 7 bases and the V segment lost 7 bases, leaving 11 bases of the junction unmatched. Here the CDR3 DNA reads TGTGCCAGCATCGGACTGGCGGGAGGGGGTAATGAGCAGTTCTTC. Translated: CASIGLAGGGNEQFF.

The CDR3 sequence is CASSLKSGRVGTGELFF. The DNA of the CDR3 is TGTGCCAGCAGTTTAAAGAGTGGCAGGGTGGGGACCGGGGAGCTGTTTTTT. The chain joins TRBV28 to TRBJ2-2, with D perhaps TRBD1 (5 bases). The CDR3 is 17 amino acids. Trimming took 2 bases from V and 5 from J, leaving 18 bases between them. In germline, CDR1 is MDHEN, CDR2 SYDVKM.

The chain combines TRBV27 with TRBJ2-3, with D possibly TRBD1 on 5 matching bases. This CDR3 comprises 17 residues. V lost 0 bases and J 5 bases, leaving 18 bases between the germline ends. Germline V gene lookup returns CDR1 MNHEY and CDR2 SMNVEV (reference sequence). This CDR3 is CASSLSRVVGVGDTQYF. The CDR3 DNA follows: TGTGCCAGCAGTTTATCGAGAGTAGTAGGGGTTGGAGATACGCAGTATTTT.

The CDR3 here is CASSAGTGGIEAFF. The CDR3 DNA reads as TGCGCCAGCAGCGCCGGGACAGGGGGGATTGAAGCTTTCTTT. The chain carries TRBV5-1 and TRBJ1-1, with 11 bases that match TRBD1. CDR3 length equals 14 residues. Germline values: CDR1 SGHRS, CDR2 YFSETQ. V was clipped by 4 bases and J by 7 bases; unmatched bases: 6.

The V call is TRBV11-2, the J call TRBJ2-3; D remains unclear. This CDR3 contains 14 residues. Deletions cut 1 base from V and 0 bases from J, with 5 bases between. Germline loops: CDR1 SGHAT, CDR2 FQNNGV. The CDR3 DNA follows: TGTGCCAGCAGCTTAGGGAGAAGCACAGATACGCAGTATTTT. This gives the protein CASSLGRSTDTQYF.

This clone has just a few counts. The chain employs TRBV5-1 and TRBJ1-1, with D tentatively TRBD1 (5 bases). Germline loops: CDR1 SGHRS, CDR2 YFSETQ. Between the trimmed V and J ends, which lost 4 bases and 7 bases, there was a span of 11 bases. The CDR3 contains 12 residues. The CDR3 bases are TGCGCCAGCAGCCGGACACTCGATGAAGCTTTCTTT. This sequence encodes CASSRTLDEAFF. Supplemented by reference TRBV5-1 and TRBJ1-1, the full variable domain reads KAGVTQTPRYLIKTRGQQVTLSCSPISGHRSVSWYQQTPGQGLQFLFEYFSETQRNKGNFPGRFSGRQFSNSRSEMNVSTLELGDSALYLCASSRTLDEAFFGQGTRLTVV.

This clone was observed a few times. The J gene is TRBJ2-5, the V gene TRBV5-5; D is uncertain. The CDR3 extends over 15 amino acids. V lost 7 bases to trimming and J lost 5 bases, with 21 bases between them. From germline, CDR1 is SGHKS and CDR2 YYEKEE (reference sequence). CDR3 nucleotides: TGTGCCAGCGGTCTAGGGATAGCTACGTCGGAGACCCAGTACTTC. It is translated as CASGLGIATSETQYF.

The rearrangement joins TRBV4-1 to TRBJ2-7; 8 bases align to TRBD2. Germline assignment: CDR1 MGHRA and CDR2 YSYEKL. This CDR3 comprises 15 residues. V lost 4 bases, J lost 3 bases, and 8 bases stayed unmatched. CDR3 loop: CASSLHGTSLYEQYF. The DNA for the CDR3 is TGCGCCAGCAGCCTACACGGGACTAGTCTCTACGAGCAGTACTTC.

V and J are TRBV7-9 and TRBJ2-1; 7 nucleotides match TRBD2. V trimming: 4 bases; J trimming: 0 bases; junction bases outside the gene matches: 6. The CDR3 consists of 16 residues. In germline, CDR1 is SEHNR, CDR2 FQNEAQ (reference sequence). The CDR3 reads CASSSPRGSSYNEQFF. CDR3 nucleotide sequence: TGTGCCAGCAGCTCCCCTCGCGGGAGCTCCTACAATGAGCAGTTCTTC.

This chain uses TRBV7-2 with TRBJ1-5; 8 bases fit TRBD1. Trimming took 5 bases from V and 6 from J; bases not matched to a gene: 6. Germline values: CDR1 SGHTA, CDR2 FQGNSA. This CDR3 has 14 residues. In DNA form, the CDR3 reads TGTGCCAGCAGCCTAACAGGGGGGAGTCAGCCCCAGCATTTT. It yields the protein CASSLTGGSQPQHF.

This chain joins TRBV7-9 and TRBJ2-3, with 9 bases that match TRBD2. This CDR3 has 14 residues. J lost 3 bases, V lost 3 bases, and 1 base had no gene match. In germline, CDR1 is SEHNR, CDR2 FQNEAQ (reference sequence). CDR3 in amino acids: CASSFSGRTDTQYF. The CDR3 region has the DNA TGTGCCAGCAGCTTTAGCGGGAGAACAGATACGCAGTATTTT.

This clone was observed once. V gene TRBV7-2 combines with J gene TRBJ1-1; D is perhaps TRBD1 (5 bases). The CDR3 has 13 amino acids. V was pared by 5 bases and J by 1 base, with 8 bases between. Per germline, CDR1 SGHTA and CDR2 FQGNSA. CDR3 nucleotides: TGTGCCAGCAGCGACACAGGGAACACTGAAGCTTTCTTT. Its translation is CASSDTGNTEAFF. The variable domain in full, with the rest retrieved from reference TRBV7-2 and TRBJ1-1, is GAGVSQSPSNKVTEKGKDVELRCDPISGHTALYWYRQSLGQGLEFLIYFQGNSAPDKSGLPSDRFSAERTGGSVSTLTIQRTQQEDSAVYLCASSDTGNTEAFFGQGTRLTVV.

The V gene is TRBV29-1, the J gene TRBJ2-7, with TRBD1 identical over 7 bases. V trimming: 3 bases; J trimming: 5 bases; junction bases outside the gene matches: 7. The CDR3 totals 13 residues. Germline loops: CDR1 SQVTM, CDR2 ANQGSEA. CDR3 region: CSVEHRGRDEQYF. CDR3 bases: TGCAGCGTTGAGCACAGGGGTCGCGACGAGCAGTACTTC.

The chain has TRBV18 and TRBJ2-3; D gene ambiguous. Looked up from germline, CDR1 is KGHSH and CDR2 is LQKENI. The CDR3 sequence is 12 residues long. Between the trimmed V and J ends, which lost 3 bases and 1 base, there was a span of 2 bases. CDR3 in amino acids: CASSPGTDTQYF. The DNA of the CDR3 is TGTGCCAGCTCACCTGGCACAGATACGCAGTATTTT.

The chain carries TRBV6-5 and TRBJ2-1, with D tentatively TRBD2 (6 bases). CDR1 MNHEY and CDR2 SVGAGI come from the germline V gene. This CDR3 contains 14 residues. V was clipped by 5 bases and J by 5 bases, with 13 bases between them. The CDR3 reads CASSPLVADNEQFF. The CDR3 DNA reads TGTGCCAGCAGTCCCTTGGTAGCGGACAATGAGCAGTTCTTC.

The chain uses TRBV9 and TRBJ2-5; D perhaps matches TRBD2 (5 bases). The CDR3 extends over 15 amino acids. Trimming cost V 3 bases and J 4 bases, with 16 bases left between them. CDR1 is SGDLS, CDR2 YYNGEE, per germline. The DNA for the CDR3 is TGTGCCAGCAGCGCGAGGGCGGGTGGCTCAGAGACCCAGTACTTC. This gives the protein CASSARAGGSETQYF. Full variable domain (rest looked up from reference TRBV9 and TRBJ2-5): DSGVTQTPKHLITATGQRVTLRCSPRSGDLSVYWYQQSLDQGLQFLIQYYNGEERAKGNILERFSAQQFPDLHSELNLSSLELGDSALYFCASSARAGGSETQYFGPGTRLLVL.

This chain uses TRBV6-1 with TRBJ2-1; D possibly corresponds to TRBD2 (6 bases). Deletions cut 7 bases from V and 3 bases from J, with 13 bases between. Per the germline V gene, CDR1 is MNHNS and CDR2 is SASEGT. CDR3 length: 14 amino acids. DNA of the CDR3: TGTGCCAGCAAATCGGGGGATTACTACAATGAGCAGTTCTTC. Translation: CASKSGDYYNEQFF.

The chain employs TRBV30 and TRBJ1-6; D possibly corresponds to TRBD1 (5 bases). CDR1 is GTSNPN, CDR2 SVGIG, per germline (reference sequence). V shed 1 base and J shed 4 bases, with 5 bases lying between them. CDR3 length: 13 residues. CDR3 sequence reads: CAWSGQYNSPLHF. The DNA for the CDR3 is TGTGCCTGGAGTGGACAGTATAATTCACCCCTCCACTTT.